The clone carrying this T cell receptor (beta chain) was seen more than once but under ten times. Its antigen is not identified. The sample originates from a study of T-cell reconstitution after alpha-beta-depleted transplantation in children. General study results and limits: High day-60 TCRbeta diversity in some patients came from surviving recipient T cells and thymic progenitors. Once a year had passed after transplant, T-cell counts and diversity came mostly from newly produced T cells. About two months after transplant, alpha-beta T cells reportedly came from several hundred expanded graft clones.

Library preparation (for TCRbeta) was performed with unique molecular identifiers. A single record per CDR3 protein comes from TCRdb applying MiXCR to the PCR reads. Of about 900,000 distinct CDR3 sequences in the sample, around 30% were seen once. The CDR3 contains 19 residues. Germline values: CDR1 SGHRS, CDR2 YFSETQ. With V trimmed by 0 bases and J by 0 bases, 12 bases remained unmatched. This sequence was found in a boy younger than two who had a stem cell transplant for SCID, so the T cells may come from the graft donor. The V gene is TRBV5-1, the J gene TRBJ2-1, with 7 bases lining up with TRBD2. Here the sequenced sample was PBMCs, mostly from graft donor cells, taken 360 days after TCRalphabeta/CD19-depleted stem cell transplant. CDR3 protein: CASSLDRLAAYPSYNEQFF. The DNA of the CDR3 is TGCGCCAGCAGCTTGGATAGGCTAGCGGCGTACCCCTCCTACAATGAGCAGTTCTTC.